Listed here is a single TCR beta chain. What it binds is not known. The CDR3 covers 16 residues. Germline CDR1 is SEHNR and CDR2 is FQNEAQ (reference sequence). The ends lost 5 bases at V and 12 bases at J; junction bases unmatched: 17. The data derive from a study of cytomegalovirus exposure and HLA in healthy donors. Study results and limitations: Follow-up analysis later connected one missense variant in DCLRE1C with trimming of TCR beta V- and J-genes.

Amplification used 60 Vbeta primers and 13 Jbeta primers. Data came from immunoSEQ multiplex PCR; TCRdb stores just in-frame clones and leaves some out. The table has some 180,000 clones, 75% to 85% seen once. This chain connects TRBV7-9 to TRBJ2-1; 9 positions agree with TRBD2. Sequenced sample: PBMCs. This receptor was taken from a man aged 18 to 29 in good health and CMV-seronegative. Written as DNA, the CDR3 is TGTGCCAGCAGCCCCCGCGGGGAGCGGGGGGCCAGGATGCAGTTCTTC. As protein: CASSPRGERGARMQFF.